This TCR beta chain derives from a study of radiation and T cells in renal cell carcinoma. Findings and limits, study-wide: Baseline intratumoral clonotype presence is unknown without pretreatment biopsies.

Points on this clone: As yet, its antigen is unknown.

Method: immunoSEQ multiplex PCR; TCRdb's copy keeps in-frame clones and lacks some. In the table there are 70,000 to 95,000 clones, 65% to 85% of which are singletons. Sample time point: baseline pretreatment blood. Treatment indicated: 15 Gy SBRT to primary tumor, nephrectomy 4 weeks later. The receptor was isolated from a man in his 60s with renal cell carcinoma. The sample in question was blood, obtained from a patient whose treatment included radiotherapy and nephrectomy.

The CDR3 region has the DNA TGTGCCAGCACCGGACAGATGAACACTGAAGCTTTCTTT. Encoded protein: CASTGQMNTEAFF. The V gene is TRBV5-4, the J gene TRBJ1-1; TRBD1 is a possible D gene (6 bases). Germline loops: CDR1 SGHNT, CDR2 YYREEE (reference sequence). V lost 6 bases and J lost 0, with 9 bases in between. The CDR3 is 13 residues long.